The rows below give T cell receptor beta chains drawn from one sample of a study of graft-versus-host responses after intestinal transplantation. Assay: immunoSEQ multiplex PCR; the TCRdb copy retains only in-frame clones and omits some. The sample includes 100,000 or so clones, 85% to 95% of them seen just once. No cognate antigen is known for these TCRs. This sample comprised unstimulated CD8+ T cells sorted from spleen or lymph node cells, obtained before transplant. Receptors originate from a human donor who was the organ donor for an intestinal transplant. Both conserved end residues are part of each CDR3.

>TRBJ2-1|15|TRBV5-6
CASSFLGLASPEQFF
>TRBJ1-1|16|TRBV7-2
CASSLTSYTLNTEAFF
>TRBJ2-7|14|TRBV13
CASSLGAAEYEQYF
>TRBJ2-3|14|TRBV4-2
CASSPRSGTATQYF
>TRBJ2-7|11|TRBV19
CASSMGGDQYF
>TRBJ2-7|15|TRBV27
CASSLSIGVAHEQYF
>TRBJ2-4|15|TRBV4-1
CASSDRGAAKNIQYF
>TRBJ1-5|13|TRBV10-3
CASEATSNQPQHF
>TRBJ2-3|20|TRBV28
CASSSPGTSLGGLWTDTQYF
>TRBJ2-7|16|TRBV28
CASSVWAGTTPYEQYF
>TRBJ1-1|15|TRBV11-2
CASSLETGMNTEAFF
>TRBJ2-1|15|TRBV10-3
CAISESGGPYNEQFF
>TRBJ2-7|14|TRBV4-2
CASSLSGGASEQYF
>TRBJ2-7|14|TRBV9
CASSPAGGRDEQYF
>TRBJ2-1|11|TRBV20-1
CSASLGQKQFF
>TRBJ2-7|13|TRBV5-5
CASRDRGTYEQYF
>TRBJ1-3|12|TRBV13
CASSYNPTTIYF
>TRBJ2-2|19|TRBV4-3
CASSQRPQGRIWYTGELFF
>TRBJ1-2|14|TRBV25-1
CASSAPGVYYGYTF
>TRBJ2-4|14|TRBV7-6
CASSPTRAKNIQYF
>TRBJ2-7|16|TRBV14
CASSSQALGLAGEQYF
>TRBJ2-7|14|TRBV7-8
CASSVGQGVFEQYF
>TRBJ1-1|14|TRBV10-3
CAISESRGGTEAFF
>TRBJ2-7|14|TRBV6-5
CASSPPGKGGEQYF
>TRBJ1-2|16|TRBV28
CASSLSGTPITYGYTF
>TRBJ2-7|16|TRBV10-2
CASSQRTRTSVDEQYF
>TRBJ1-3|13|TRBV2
CASRGTGPNTIYF
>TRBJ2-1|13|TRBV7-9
CASSFQDLREQFF
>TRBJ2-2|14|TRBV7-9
CASSGLANTGELFF
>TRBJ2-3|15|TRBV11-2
CASSLGRHITDTQYF
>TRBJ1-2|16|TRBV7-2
CASSSYRQITNYGYTF
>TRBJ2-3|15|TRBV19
CASSPWEGNTDTQYF
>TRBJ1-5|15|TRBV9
CASSRDRGQGQPQHF
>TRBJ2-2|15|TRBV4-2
CASSQDRRNTGELFF
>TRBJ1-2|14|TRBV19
CASSILLNTPGYTF
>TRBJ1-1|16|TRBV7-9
CASSLFTGMPNTEAFF
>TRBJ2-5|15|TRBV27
CASSSPGGARETQYF
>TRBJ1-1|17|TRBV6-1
CASSATRGQAVNTEAFF
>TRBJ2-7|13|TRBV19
CASSPGQGYVQYF
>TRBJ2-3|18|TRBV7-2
CASSKRLAFQTGGFWQYF
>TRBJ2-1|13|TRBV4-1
CASSPVGGDEQFF
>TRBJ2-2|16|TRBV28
CASSLGARPNTGELFF
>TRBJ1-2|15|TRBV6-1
CASSEYGAPYYGYTF
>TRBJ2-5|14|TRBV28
CASSLGTSGETQYF
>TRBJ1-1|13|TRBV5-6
CASREQGITEAFF